This passage covers 18 T cell receptor beta chains from one sample sequenced in a study of T cell responses to AZD1222 COVID-19 vaccine. Sequencing used immunoSEQ multiplex PCR; TCRdb keeps in-frame clones, though not all of them. The table includes some 150,000 clones, about 92% detected once. Sequences were derived from peripheral blood, sampled 28 days after the second AZD1222 dose. The receptor set was obtained from an adult who received the AZD1222 COVID-19 vaccine.

V and J are TRBV27 and TRBJ2-1, with D perhaps assigned TRBD1 or TRBD2 (5 bases each). CDR1 is MNHEY, CDR2 SMNVEV, per germline (reference sequence). CDR3 length: 13 residues. The V and J ends lost 7 bases and 4 bases respectively, with 11 bases between them. The DNA of the CDR3 is TGTGCCAGCACTGGGACGGTTTACAATGAGCAGTTCTTC. Its translation: CASTGTVYNEQFF.

Here the CDR3 DNA reads TGTGCCAGCAGTCCCACAGGGGGCTCTGGGGCCAACGTCCTGACTTTC. Amino acid sequence: CASSPTGGSGANVLTF. The chain is built from TRBV6-2 or TRBV6-3 and TRBJ2-6; 8 bases agree with TRBD1. The length of the CDR3 is 16 residues. V dropped 5 bases and J dropped 0; count of bases not matched to a gene: 3. In germline, CDR1 is MNHEY, CDR2 SVGEGT.

The V and J genes are TRBV6-4 and TRBJ2-1; 9 bases agree with TRBD2. J lost 7 bases, V lost 7 bases, and 8 bases had no gene match. The CDR3 is made up of 14 amino acids. The germline V gene encodes CDR1 MRHNA and CDR2 SNTAGT. The CDR3 nucleotides read TGTGCCAGCATTACTCGACTAGCGGAAAATGAGCAGTTCTTC. This codes for CASITRLAENEQFF.

This clone was recorded once. The genes are TRBV7-9 and TRBJ1-1; possibly TRBD1 for D (5 bases). This CDR3 contains 12 residues. V shed 3 bases and J shed 5 bases, with 7 bases lying between them. CDR1 SEHNR and CDR2 FQNEAQ come from the germline V gene (reference sequence). The CDR3 loop is CASSLGVTEAFF. CDR3 nucleotide sequence: TGTGCCAGCAGCTTGGGGGTTACTGAAGCTTTCTTT.

The gene calls are TRBV3-1 (or the pseudogene TRBV3-2) and TRBJ1-2; D perhaps matches TRBD1 (6 bases). The CDR3 totals 13 residues. The V end lost 0 bases, the J end lost 7 bases, and 9 bases lay between the germline ends. Germline CDR1 LGHDT, CDR2 YNNKEL (reference sequence). The CDR3 nucleotides read TGTGCCAGCAGCCAAGAAGAACAGGGTGGCTACACCTTC. As protein: CASSQEEQGGYTF.

The chain has TRBV5-1 and TRBJ2-5; 13 positions match TRBD2. V shed 4 bases, J shed 2 bases, and the junction held 5 bases outside the gene matches. The CDR3 runs to 16 residues. From germline, CDR1 is SGHRS and CDR2 YFSETQ. This chain's CDR3 is CASSRTSGSGQETQYF. CDR3 DNA sequence: TGCGCCAGCAGCCGGACTAGCGGGAGTGGGCAAGAGACCCAGTACTTC.

This clone was recorded a few times. The V and J genes are TRBV7-9 and TRBJ1-4, with 7 bases lining up with TRBD1. The CDR3 length is 14 residues. V gave up 2 bases and J gave up 5 bases; unmatched junction bases: 2. Germline CDR1 SEHNR, CDR2 FQNEAQ (reference sequence). The CDR3, as DNA: TGTGCCAGCAGCTTAAGGGACAGCAATGAAAAACTGTTTTTT. This sequence encodes CASSLRDSNEKLFF.

DNA for the CDR3: TGTGCCAGCAGCTCCGGACTAGCGGGAACCGGGGAGCTGTTTTTT. Protein: CASSSGLAGTGELFF. The V call is TRBV5-6, the J call TRBJ2-2; 12 bases are shared with TRBD2. J was trimmed by 5 bases and V by 3 bases; bases with no gene match: 2. The CDR3 extends over 15 amino acids. Germline V gene lookup returns CDR1 SGHDT and CDR2 YYEEEE.

The chain carries TRBV9 and TRBJ1-1; D gene unclear. The germline V gene has CDR1 SGDLS and CDR2 YYNGEE. Trimming removed 0 bases from V and 3 bases from J, with 12 bases in between. There are 15 residues in the CDR3. CDR3 residues: CASSVEEWSDTEAFF. In DNA form, the CDR3 reads TGTGCCAGCAGCGTAGAGGAGTGGTCGGACACTGAAGCTTTCTTT.

The chain employs TRBV5-5 and TRBJ1-3; TRBD1 might be the D (6 bases). In germline, CDR1 is SGHKS, CDR2 YYEKEE (reference sequence). The CDR3 covers 15 residues. V was shortened by 4 bases and J by 5 bases, with 16 bases between the two germline ends. DNA of the CDR3: TGTGCCAGCAGCCAGGATCGGGGGGCAAGAAACACCATATATTTT. This translates into CASSQDRGARNTIYF.

The chain uses TRBV28 and TRBJ1-5; maybe TRBD1 (5 bases). Trimming removed 3 bases from V and 6 bases from J, with 12 bases in between. The CDR3 spans 14 residues. CDR1 is MDHEN and CDR2 is SYDVKM in the germline V gene. CDR3 nucleotides: TGTGCCAGCAGTTTGGGGCAGGGTACTCAGCCCCAGCATTTT. Its translation is CASSLGQGTQPQHF.

The CDR3 nucleotides are TGTGCCAGTAGACTGACAGGGACGAACACTGAAGCTTTCTTT. Translation: CASRLTGTNTEAFF. The rearrangement uses TRBV19 and TRBJ1-1; TRBD1 matches 7 bases. The germline V gene encodes CDR1 LNHDA and CDR2 SQIVND (reference sequence). This CDR3 comprises 14 residues. The trim removed 6 bases at V and 1 base at J, leaving 5 bases unmatched. The entire variable domain, with the rest obtained from reference TRBV19 and TRBJ1-1, is as follows: DGGITQSPKYLFRKEGQNVTLSCEQNLNHDAMYWYRQDPGQGLRLIYYSQIVNDFQKGDIAEGYSVSREKKESFPLTVTSAQKNPTAFYLCASRLTGTNTEAFFGQGTRLTVV.

This clone appeared a single time. The CDR3 sequence is CATRSDSTDTQYF. The DNA for the CDR3 is TGTGCCACCCGCAGCGATAGCACAGATACGCAGTATTTT. The chain carries TRBV24-1 and TRBJ2-3, with unresolved D. The germline V gene has CDR1 KGHDR and CDR2 SFDVKD. V was trimmed by 9 bases and J by 0 bases, leaving 9 bases between them. This CDR3 has 13 amino acids.

The CDR3 region has the DNA TGTGCCAGCAGTTACTCGGTCGGGGTCGGAAACACCATATATTTT. It specifies CASSYSVGVGNTIYF. J is TRBJ1-3 and V is TRBV6-5; D remains unclear. Germline CDR1 MNHEY, CDR2 SVGAGI. CDR3 length: 15 residues. V lost 0 bases to trimming and J lost 4 bases, with 10 bases between them.

The chain uses TRBV15 and TRBJ2-3; 13 nucleotides line up with TRBD2. Trimming cost V 0 bases and J 3 bases; bases outside gene matches: 12. CDR3 length equals 20 residues. Looked up from germline, CDR1 is LNHNV and CDR2 is YYDKDF (reference sequence). The CDR3, as DNA: TGTGCCACCAGCAGAGATGGCGGACTAGCGGGAGATCTTAGGACAGATACGCAGTATTTT. As protein: CATSRDGGLAGDLRTDTQYF.

The CDR3 coding sequence is TGTGCCAGCAGCGGCGGACCGGTGATGAACACTGAAGCTTTCTTT. Protein sequence: CASSGGPVMNTEAFF. The rearrangement joins TRBV11-3 to TRBJ1-1; D gene ambiguous. V was trimmed by 5 bases and J by 0 bases, leaving 13 bases between them. Germline V lookup: CDR1 SGHNT, CDR2 YENEEA. The CDR3 has 15 residues. Full variable domain (remainder filled in from reference TRBV11-3 and TRBJ1-1): EAGVVQSPRYKIIEKKQPVAFWCNPISGHNTLYWYLQNLGQGPELLIRYENEEAVDDSQLPKDRFSAERLKGVDSTLKIQPAELGDSAVYLCASSGGPVMNTEAFFGQGTRLTVV.

This chain links TRBV2 with TRBJ2-6; no definite D call. Germline CDR1 is SNHLY and CDR2 is FYNNEI. The V end lost 8 bases, the J end lost 1 base, and 6 bases lay between the germline ends. The CDR3 totals 13 residues. CDR3 sequence: CASLGSGANVLTF. The DNA of the CDR3 is TGTGCCAGCTTAGGGTCTGGGGCCAACGTCCTGACTTTC.

The chain links TRBV7-2 to TRBJ1-6; 8 bases line up with TRBD1. The trim removed 5 bases at V and 9 bases at J, leaving 6 bases unmatched. The CDR3 runs to 14 residues. Per the germline V gene, CDR1 is SGHTA and CDR2 is FQGNSA. CDR3 in amino acids: CASSKDRGSSPLHF. CDR3 sequence (DNA): TGTGCCAGCAGCAAAGACAGGGGTAGTTCACCCCTCCACTTT.